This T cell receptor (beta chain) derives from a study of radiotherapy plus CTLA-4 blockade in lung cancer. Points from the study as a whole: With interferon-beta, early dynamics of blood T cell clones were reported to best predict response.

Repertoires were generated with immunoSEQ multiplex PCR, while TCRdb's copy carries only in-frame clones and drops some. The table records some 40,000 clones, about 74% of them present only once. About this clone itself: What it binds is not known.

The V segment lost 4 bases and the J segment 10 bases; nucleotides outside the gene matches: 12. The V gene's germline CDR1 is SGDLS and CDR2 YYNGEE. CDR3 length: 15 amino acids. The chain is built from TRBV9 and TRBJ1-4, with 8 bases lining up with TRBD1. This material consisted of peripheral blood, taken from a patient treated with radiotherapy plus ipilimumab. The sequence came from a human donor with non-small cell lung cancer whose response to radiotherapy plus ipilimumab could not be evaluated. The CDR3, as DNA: TGTGCCAGCAGCCCATCACCTGGACAGGGAGGAAAACTGTTTTTT. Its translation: CASSPSPGQGGKLFF.